Presented here are 4 T cell receptor beta chains from one specimen sequenced in a study of identical twins. Using its own MiXCR run on the 5' RACE reads, TCRdb lists one record per CDR3 protein. In the table there are about 390,000 distinct CDR3 sequences, approximately 8.7% of which are singletons. The sample consisted of naive T cells sorted from blood. The source of these receptors is a woman between 50 and 59 years old in good health.

This clonotype was seen a few times. This rearrangement joins TRBV20-1 to TRBJ1-4; D is perhaps TRBD1 (5 bases). The CDR3 runs to 15 residues. Germline V gene lookup returns CDR1 DFQATT and CDR2 SNEGSKA (reference sequence). V lost 2 bases, J lost 5 bases, and 15 bases lay in between. The DNA for the CDR3 is TGCAGTGCTAGAAGAAGGACACCAGAAAATGAAAAACTGTTTTTT. This codes for CSARRRTPENEKLFF.

The rearrangement uses TRBV6-5 and TRBJ2-1, with 7 nucleotides matching TRBD1. The CDR3 is 13 amino acids. Per germline, CDR1 MNHEY and CDR2 SVGAGI. Trimming at V came to 5 bases and at J to 9 bases, leaving 7 bases not matched to a gene. The DNA for the CDR3 is TGTGCCAGCAGTAACAGGGGTGAGGGTGAGCAGTTCTTC. Translated: CASSNRGEGEQFF.

This clonotype has more than one count but fewer than ten. The chain uses TRBV5-6 and TRBJ1-3; TRBD1 matches at 8 bases. CDR1 and CDR2 (germline): SGHDT, YYEEEE. This CDR3 region has 14 residues. The V and J ends lost 3 bases and 7 bases, in that order; junction bases with no gene match: 6. This chain's CDR3 is CASSWGQELNTIYF. CDR3 in DNA: TGTGCCAGCAGCTGGGGACAGGAGCTCAACACCATATATTTT.

CDR3 bases: TGTGCCAGCAGCTCCAGCGGCGGGGGGACTCATCAGCCCCAGCATTTT. Its protein is CASSSSGGGTHQPQHF. The chain recombines TRBV7-8 with TRBJ1-5; D is possibly TRBD1 (5 bases). This CDR3 is 16 amino acids long. Germline assignment: CDR1 SGHVS and CDR2 FQNEAQ. Between the trimmed V and J ends, which lost 4 bases and 5 bases, there was a span of 18 bases.